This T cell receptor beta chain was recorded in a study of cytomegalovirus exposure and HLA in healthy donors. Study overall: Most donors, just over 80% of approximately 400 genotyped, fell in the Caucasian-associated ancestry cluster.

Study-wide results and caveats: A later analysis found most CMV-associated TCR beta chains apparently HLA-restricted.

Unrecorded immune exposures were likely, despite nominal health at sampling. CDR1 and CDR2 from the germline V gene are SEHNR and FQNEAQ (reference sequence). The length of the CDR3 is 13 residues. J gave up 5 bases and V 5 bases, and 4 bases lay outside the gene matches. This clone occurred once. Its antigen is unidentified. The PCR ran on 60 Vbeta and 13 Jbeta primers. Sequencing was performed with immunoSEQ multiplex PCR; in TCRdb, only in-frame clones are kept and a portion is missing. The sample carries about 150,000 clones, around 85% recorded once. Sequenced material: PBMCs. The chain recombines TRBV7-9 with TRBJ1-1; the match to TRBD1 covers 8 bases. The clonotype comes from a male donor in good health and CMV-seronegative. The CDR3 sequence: CASSQGAKTEAFF. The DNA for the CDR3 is TGTGCCAGCAGCCAGGGGGCGAAAACTGAAGCTTTCTTT.